This entry concerns a single T cell receptor beta chain. Antigen unknown. The CDR3 has 15 residues. Trimming cost V 6 bases and J 2 bases, with 11 bases left between them. This specimen comes from a study of blood T cells in healthy people across ages. About the research overall: Using template switching, researchers captured about one barcoded beta molecule for each two T cells. Study-wide findings and caveats: Aged donors had fewer naive CD4+ cells and lower diversity than long-lived donors.

Alongside a J-beta primer mix, a sample-barcoded 5' primer served in a second PCR lasting 7 to 11 cycles. MiXCR, applied by TCRdb to the 5' RACE reads, yields one record per CDR3 protein. The data contain about 780,000 distinct CDR3 sequences, approximately 65% of them singletons. About 10 milliliters of peripheral blood were drawn from each donor into EDTA-treated tubes. Samples had at least 7 million PBMCs isolated from them. This sequence joins TRBV12-3 or TRBV12-4 and TRBJ2-6; tentative D call: TRBD2 (6 bases). The material sequenced was blood. This TCR derives from a man aged 25-45 years in good health. This chain's CDR3 is CASRDGRAGANVLTF. The CDR3 nucleotides are TGTGCCAGCAGAGACGGGAGAGCTGGGGCCAACGTCCTGACTTTC.